This T cell receptor (beta chain) originates from a study of shared clonotypes between healthy human individuals. Study-wide results and caveats: Enrolling few donors narrowed the genetic and exposure-history diversity that was represented.

The CDR3 consists of 14 residues. Germline V gives CDR1 LGHNA, CDR2 YSLEER. Between the trimmed V and J ends, which lost 2 bases and 9 bases, there was a span of 14 bases. Study donors comprised healthy, HIV-negative adults devoid of recent acute infection or vaccination. Donors, without exception, were Caucasian adults residing in Nashville, Tennessee. The repertoire was sequenced with immunoSEQ multiplex PCR; TCRdb's copy has only in-frame clones and lacks some. This table holds 1,400,000 or so clones, approximately 98.5% found once. A note on this clone: The antigen remains undetermined.

Specimen: naive CD4+ T cells sorted from blood. Subset defined: CD45RA+ positively selected. The TCR originated in a man aged 25 to 45 in good health. This sequence joins TRBV4-3 and TRBJ2-1; perhaps TRBD1 as D (6 bases). CDR3 amino acids: CASSQMTGWGEQFF. In nucleotides, the CDR3 is TGCGCCAGCAGCCAAATGACAGGCTGGGGTGAGCAGTTCTTC.